This T cell receptor (beta chain) was retrieved from a study of blood T cell repertoires in COVID-19. The overall study: The United States, Italy and Spain provided the acute and convalescent COVID-19 samples. Sources were T cells, B-cell-depleted T cells, or PBMCs; the material itself was cDNA or gDNA.

The assay was immunoSEQ multiplex PCR, and TCRdb's table has in-frame clones only and misses some. The sample includes 300,000 to 350,000 clones, roughly 90% seen only once; the top ten take 7.5% to 10%. Trimming removed 4 bases at V and 7 bases at J, with 11 bases between. The length of the CDR3 is 14 residues. The germline gives CDR1 LGHDT, CDR2 YNNKEL (reference sequence). Sequencing was performed on peripheral blood. The chain combines TRBV3-1 (or the pseudogene TRBV3-2) with TRBJ1-6; D perhaps matches TRBD1 (5 bases). The receptor comes from a young man with COVID-19, enrolled during active disease. The CDR3 is CASSRTTGNSPLHF. The DNA of the CDR3 is TGTGCCAGCAGCCGAACTACAGGAAATTCACCCCTCCACTTT.